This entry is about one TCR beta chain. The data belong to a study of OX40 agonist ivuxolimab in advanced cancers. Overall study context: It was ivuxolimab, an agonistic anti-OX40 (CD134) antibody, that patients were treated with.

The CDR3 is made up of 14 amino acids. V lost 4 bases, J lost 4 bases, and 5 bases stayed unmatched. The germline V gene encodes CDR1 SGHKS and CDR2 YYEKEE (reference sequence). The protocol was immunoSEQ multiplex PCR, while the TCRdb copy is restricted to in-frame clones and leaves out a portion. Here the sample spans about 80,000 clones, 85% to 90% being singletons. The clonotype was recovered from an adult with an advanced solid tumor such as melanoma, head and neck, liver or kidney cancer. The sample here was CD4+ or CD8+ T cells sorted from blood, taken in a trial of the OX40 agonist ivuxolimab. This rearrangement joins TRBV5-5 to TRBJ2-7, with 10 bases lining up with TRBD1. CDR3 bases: TGTGCCAGCAGCCGTCCGGGACAGGGGTACGAGCAGTACTTC. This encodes CASSRPGQGYEQYF. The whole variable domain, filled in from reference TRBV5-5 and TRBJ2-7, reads DAGVTQSPTHLIKTRGQQVTLRCSPISGHKSVSWYQQVLGQGPQFIFQYYEKEERGRGNFPDRFSARQFPNYSSELNVNALLLGDSALYLCASSRPGQGYEQYFGPGTRLTVT.